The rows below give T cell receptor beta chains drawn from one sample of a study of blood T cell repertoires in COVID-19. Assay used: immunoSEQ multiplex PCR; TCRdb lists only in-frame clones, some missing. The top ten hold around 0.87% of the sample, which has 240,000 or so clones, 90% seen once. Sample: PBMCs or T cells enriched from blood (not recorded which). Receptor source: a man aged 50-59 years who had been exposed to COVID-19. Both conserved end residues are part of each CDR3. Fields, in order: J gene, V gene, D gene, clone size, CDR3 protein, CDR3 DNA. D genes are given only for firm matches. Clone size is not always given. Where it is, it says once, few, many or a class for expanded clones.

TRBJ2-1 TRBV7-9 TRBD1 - CASSLGTGDGEQFF TGTGCCAGCAGCTTAGGGACAGGTGATGGGGAGCAGTTCTTC
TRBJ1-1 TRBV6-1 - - CASSEAGAVNTEAFF TGTGCCAGCAGTGAAGCAGGGGCAGTGAACACTGAAGCTTTCTTT
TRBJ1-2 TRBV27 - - CASRNRVYGYTF TGTGCCAGCAGGAACAGGGTTTATGGCTACACCTTC
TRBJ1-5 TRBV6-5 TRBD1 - CASSPPGGRNQPQHF TGTGCCAGCAGTCCGCCAGGGGGCCGAAATCAGCCCCAGCATTTT
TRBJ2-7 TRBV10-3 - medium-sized CAIRGLSSYEQYF TGTGCCATCAGAGGACTGTCCTCCTACGAGCAGTACTTC
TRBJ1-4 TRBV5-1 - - CASSLGGAGKLFF TGCGCCAGCAGCTTGGGAGGAGCGGGGAAACTGTTTTTT
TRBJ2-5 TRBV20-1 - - CSAKNYETQYF TGCAGTGCTAAAAATTATGAGACCCAGTACTTC
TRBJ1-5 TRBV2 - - CASSRGQTTLNQPQHF TGTGCCAGCAGTAGAGGACAGACCACCCTGAATCAGCCCCAGCATTTT
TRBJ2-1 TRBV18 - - CASSPSTTPSYNEQFF TGTGCCAGCTCACCATCTACCACTCCGTCCTACAATGAGCAGTTCTTC
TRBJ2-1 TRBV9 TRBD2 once CASSATSGSRNEQFF TGTGCCAGCAGCGCGACTAGCGGGAGTAGGAATGAGCAGTTCTTC
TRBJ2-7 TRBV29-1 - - CSVLDYDGSYEQYF TGCAGCGTCCTAGATTATGACGGATCCTACGAGCAGTACTTC
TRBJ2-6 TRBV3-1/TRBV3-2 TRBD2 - CASREEGTGANVLTF TGTGCCAGTCGGGAGGAGGGGACTGGGGCCAACGTCCTGACTTTC
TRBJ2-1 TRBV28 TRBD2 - CASSSGLAGVSNEQFF TGTGCCAGCAGCAGTGGACTAGCGGGAGTATCGAATGAGCAGTTCTTC
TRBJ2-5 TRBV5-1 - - CASSLAEETQYF TGCGCCAGCAGCTTGGCAGAAGAGACCCAGTACTTC
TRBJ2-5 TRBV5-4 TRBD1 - CASSLDREETQYF TGTGCCAGCAGTCTGGACAGGGAGGAGACCCAGTACTTC
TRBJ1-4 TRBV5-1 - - CASSLAEGANEKLFF TGCGCCAGCAGCTTGGCAGAGGGTGCTAATGAAAAACTGTTTTTT
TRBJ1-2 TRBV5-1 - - CASSLGTVNYGYTF TGCGCCAGCAGCTTGGGGACAGTGAACTATGGCTACACCTTC
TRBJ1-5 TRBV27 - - CASSLGGHNQPQHF TGTGCCAGCAGTTTAGGGGGACACAATCAGCCCCAGCATTTT
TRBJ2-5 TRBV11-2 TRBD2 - CASSWTSGSRGETQYF TGTGCCAGCAGCTGGACTAGCGGGAGCCGCGGGGAGACCCAGTACTTC
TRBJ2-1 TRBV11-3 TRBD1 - CASSLSRGLYNEQFF TGTGCCAGCAGCCTTTCAAGGGGGCTTTACAATGAGCAGTTCTTC
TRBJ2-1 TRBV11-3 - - CAGPRLFSYNEQFF TGTGCCGGCCCCCGACTATTCTCCTACAATGAGCAGTTCTTC
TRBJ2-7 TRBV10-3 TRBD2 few CAISDTISGEHTHF TGTGCCATCAGTGACACAATTAGCGGGGAACATACCCACTTC
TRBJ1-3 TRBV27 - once CASSPARGRFRGDTIYF TGTGCCAGCAGCCCAGCTCGGGGGCGTTTTCGGGGGGACACCATATATTTT
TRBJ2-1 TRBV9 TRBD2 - CASSEGLAYNEQFF TGTGCCAGCAGCGAGGGACTAGCGTACAATGAGCAGTTCTTC
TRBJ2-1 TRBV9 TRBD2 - CASSSVSGALNEQFF TGTGCCAGCAGCTCTGTCAGCGGGGCCCTCAATGAGCAGTTCTTC
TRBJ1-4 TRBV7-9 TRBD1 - CASSLGTGENEKLFF TGTGCCAGCAGCTTAGGGACAGGGGAAAATGAAAAACTGTTTTTT
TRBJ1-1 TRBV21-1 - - CASSKAWELWDRENTEAFF TGTGCCAGCAGCAAAGCCTGGGAGTTGTGGGACAGGGAAAACACTGAAGCTTTCTTT
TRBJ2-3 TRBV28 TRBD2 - CASRPKSRTSQYF TGTGCCAGCAGACCAAAAAGCAGGACTAGTCAATATTTT
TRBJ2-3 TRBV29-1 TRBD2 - CSVTRLAGGGTDTQYF TGCAGCGTTACCCGACTAGCGGGCGGAGGAACAGATACGCAGTATTTT
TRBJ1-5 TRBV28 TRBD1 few CASSKEQGFLINQPQHF TGTGCCAGCAGTAAAGAACAGGGGTTCCTTATCAATCAGCCCCAGCATTTT
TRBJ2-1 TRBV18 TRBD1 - CASSRRDRGALTEQFF TGTGCCAGCTCACGCCGGGACAGGGGCGCGTTGACGGAGCAGTTCTTC
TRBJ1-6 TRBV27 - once CASSLARAWSPLHF TGTGCCAGCAGTTTAGCCAGGGCTTGGTCACCCCTCCACTTT
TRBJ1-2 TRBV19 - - CASSILGASDYYGYTF TGTGCCAGTAGTATTCTGGGGGCCAGTGACTACTATGGCTACACCTTC
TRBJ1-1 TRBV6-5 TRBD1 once CASSWGGQGAEAFF TGTGCCAGCAGTTGGGGAGGACAGGGGGCTGAAGCTTTCTTT
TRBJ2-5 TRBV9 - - CASSVVGAQETQYF TGTGCCAGCAGCGTAGTGGGGGCCCAAGAGACCCAGTACTTC
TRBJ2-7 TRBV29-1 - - CSALQGGTAEQYF TGCAGCGCGCTGCAGGGGGGAACAGCCGAGCAGTACTTC
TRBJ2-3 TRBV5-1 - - CASSELDSLDTQYF TGCGCCAGCAGCGAGTTGGACTCCCTCGATACGCAGTATTTT
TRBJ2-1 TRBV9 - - CASSVDRGYVGDEQFF TGTGCCAGCAGCGTAGATCGGGGGTACGTGGGTGATGAGCAGTTCTTC